This T cell receptor (beta chain) comes out of a study of T cells in tuberculosis. In the study overall: A South African cohort included IGRA-negative adolescents, latently infected IGRA-positive adolescents and adults with active tuberculosis.

Study outcomes and limitations: Active tuberculosis alpha repertoires lay closer to GMM-specific TCRs than controls'. Active tuberculosis patients had shorter CDR3-alpha; the beta difference was nonsignificant.

Here immunoSEQ multiplex PCR was the method, and the copy in TCRdb shows in-frame clones only, minus some. The sample comprises about 23,000 clones, 95% to 96% of which are singletons, and over 8% rests with the top ten. The CDR3 is 15 residues long. Unmatched junction bases numbered 10, after V lost 5 bases and J lost 4 bases. Per the germline V gene, CDR1 is SGHNT and CDR2 is YYREEE (reference sequence). As concerns this clone: Its antigen is currently unknown.

Sequenced material: PBMCs. The chain carries TRBV5-4 and TRBJ2-5; 8 nucleotides line up with TRBD1. This TCR was sampled from a donor between 5 and 29 years old with latent tuberculosis or without tuberculosis infection. For the CDR3, the DNA is TGTGCCAGCAGGACGCTAGGACAGGGACGAGAGACCCAGTACTTC. Protein product: CASRTLGQGRETQYF.